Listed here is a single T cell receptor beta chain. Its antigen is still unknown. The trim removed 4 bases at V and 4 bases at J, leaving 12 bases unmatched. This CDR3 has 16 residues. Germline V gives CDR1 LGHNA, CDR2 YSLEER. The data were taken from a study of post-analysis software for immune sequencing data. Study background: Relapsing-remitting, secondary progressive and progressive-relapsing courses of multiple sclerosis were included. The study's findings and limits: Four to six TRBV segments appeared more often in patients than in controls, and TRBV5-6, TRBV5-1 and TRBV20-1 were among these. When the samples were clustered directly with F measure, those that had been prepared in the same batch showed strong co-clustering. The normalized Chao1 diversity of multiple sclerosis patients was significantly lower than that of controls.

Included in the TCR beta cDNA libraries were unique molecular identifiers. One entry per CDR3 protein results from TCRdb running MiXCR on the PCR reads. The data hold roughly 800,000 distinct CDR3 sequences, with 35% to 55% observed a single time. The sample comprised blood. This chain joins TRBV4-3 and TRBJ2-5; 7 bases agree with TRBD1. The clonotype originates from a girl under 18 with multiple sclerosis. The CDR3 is CASSPEPGQRVETQYF. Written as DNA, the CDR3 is TGCGCCAGCAGCCCAGAACCGGGACAGAGGGTAGAGACCCAGTACTTC.